Listed here is a single T cell receptor beta chain. The antigen remains unidentified. The record originates from a study of graft-versus-host responses after intestinal transplantation. Generated by immunoSEQ multiplex PCR, the TCRdb table keeps only in-frame clones and is missing some. This table holds some 87,000 clones, 90% to 95% found once. The study, taken as a whole, reports: Individuals who had graft-donor T cell macrochimerism had allografts that showed high graft-versus-host to host-versus-graft clonal ratios. In recipient marrow, GvH clones were found, and some appeared first in ileum or blood.

The V gene's germline CDR1 is SGHNT and CDR2 YENEEA. The CDR3 length is 20 residues. J gave up 0 bases and V 1 base, and 17 bases lay outside the gene matches. This chain links TRBV11-3 with TRBJ2-7; 8 bases map to TRBD1. The receptor was isolated from a human donor who was the organ donor for an intestinal transplant. Source: unstimulated CD8+ T cells sorted from spleen or lymph node cells, taken before transplant. CDR3 residues: CASSLVPLGAGGMSSYEQYF. CDR3 DNA: TGTGCCAGCAGCTTAGTCCCGCTCGGGGCAGGGGGCATGTCCTCCTACGAGCAGTACTTC.